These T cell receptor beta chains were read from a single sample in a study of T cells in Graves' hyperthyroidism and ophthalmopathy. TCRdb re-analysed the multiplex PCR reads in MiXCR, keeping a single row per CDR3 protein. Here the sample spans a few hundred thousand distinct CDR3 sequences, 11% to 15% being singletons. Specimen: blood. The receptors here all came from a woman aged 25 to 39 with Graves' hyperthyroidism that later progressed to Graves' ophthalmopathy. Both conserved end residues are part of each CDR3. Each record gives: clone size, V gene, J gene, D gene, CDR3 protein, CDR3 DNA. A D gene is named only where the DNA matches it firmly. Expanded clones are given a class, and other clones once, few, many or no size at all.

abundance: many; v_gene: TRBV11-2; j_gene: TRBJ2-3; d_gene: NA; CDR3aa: CASRGMGDTQYF; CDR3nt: TGTGCCAGCAGAGGTATGGGTGATACGCAGTATTTT
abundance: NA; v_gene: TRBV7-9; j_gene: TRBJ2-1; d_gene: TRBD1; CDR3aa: CDPGQGYNEQFF; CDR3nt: TGTGACCCGGGACAGGGGTACAATGAGCAGTTCTTC
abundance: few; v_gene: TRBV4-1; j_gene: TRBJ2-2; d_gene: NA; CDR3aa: CASSHQGYQNTGELFF; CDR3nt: TGCGCCAGCAGCCATCAAGGGTACCAGAACACCGGGGAGCTGTTTTTT
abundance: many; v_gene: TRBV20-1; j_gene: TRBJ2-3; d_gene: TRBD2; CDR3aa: CSASYSGNTDTQYF; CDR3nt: TGCAGTGCTAGCTATAGCGGGAACACAGATACGCAGTATTTT
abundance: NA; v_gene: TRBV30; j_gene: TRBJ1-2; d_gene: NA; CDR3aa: CAWSEGGGGYTF; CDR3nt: TGTGCCTGGAGTGAAGGGGGAGGGGGCTACACCTTC
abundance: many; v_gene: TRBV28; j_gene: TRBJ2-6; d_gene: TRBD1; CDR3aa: CASRKRTGVGANVLTF; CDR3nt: TGTGCCAGCAGGAAACGGACAGGGGTTGGGGCCAACGTCCTGACTTTC
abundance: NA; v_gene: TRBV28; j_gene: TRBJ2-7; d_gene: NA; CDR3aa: CASFGGAPYEQYF; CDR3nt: TGTGCCAGCTTCGGCGGGGCCCCCTACGAGCAGTACTTC
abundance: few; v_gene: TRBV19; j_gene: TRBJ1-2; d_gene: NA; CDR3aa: CASSWDGLDGYTF; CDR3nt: TGTGCCAGTAGTTGGGACGGTTTGGATGGCTACACCTTC
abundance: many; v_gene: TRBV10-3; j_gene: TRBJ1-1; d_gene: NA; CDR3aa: CAIGVSMSTVNTEAFF; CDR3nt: TGTGCCATCGGGGTTTCTATGTCGACGGTTAACACTGAAGCTTTCTTT
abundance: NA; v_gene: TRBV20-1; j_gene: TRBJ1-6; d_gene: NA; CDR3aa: CSAREGGRGLTLHF; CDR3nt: TGCAGTGCTAGAGAAGGTGGACGGGGACTCACCCTCCACTTT
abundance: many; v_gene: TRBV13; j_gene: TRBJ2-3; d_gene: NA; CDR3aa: CASSSYREGVFGDTQYF; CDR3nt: TGTGCCAGCAGCTCTTACAGGGAGGGGGTATTTGGAGATACGCAGTATTTT
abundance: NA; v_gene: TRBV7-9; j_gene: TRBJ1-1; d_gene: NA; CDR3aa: CASSPLGPEAFF; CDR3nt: TGTGCCAGCAGCCCACTCGGTCCCGAAGCTTTCTTT
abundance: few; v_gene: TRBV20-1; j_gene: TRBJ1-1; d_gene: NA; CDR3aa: CSARASLSAFF; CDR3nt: TGCAGTGCTAGAGCTAGTCTCTCAGCTTTCTTT
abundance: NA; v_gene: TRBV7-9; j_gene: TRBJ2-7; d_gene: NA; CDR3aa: CASSPDRILYEQYF; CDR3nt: TGTGCCAGCAGCCCTGACAGGATTCTTTACGAGCAGTACTTC
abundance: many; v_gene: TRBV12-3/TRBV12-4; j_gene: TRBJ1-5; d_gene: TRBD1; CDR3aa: CASSLSPGQGDQPQHF; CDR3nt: TGTGCCAGCAGTTTAAGTCCGGGACAGGGGGATCAGCCCCAGCATTTT
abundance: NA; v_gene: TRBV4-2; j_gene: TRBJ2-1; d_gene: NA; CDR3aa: CASSHEQGWEQFF; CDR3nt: TGTGCCAGCAGCCACGAACAGGGCTGGGAGCAGTTCTTC
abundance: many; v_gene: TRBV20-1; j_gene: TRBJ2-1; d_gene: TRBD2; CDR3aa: CSAGSGSYNEQFF; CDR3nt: TGCAGTGCGGGTAGCGGGAGTTACAATGAGCAGTTCTTC
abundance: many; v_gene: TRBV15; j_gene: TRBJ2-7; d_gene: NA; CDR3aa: CATSRDKGSYEQYF; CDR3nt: TGTGCCACCAGCAGAGATAAGGGATCCTACGAGCAGTACTTC
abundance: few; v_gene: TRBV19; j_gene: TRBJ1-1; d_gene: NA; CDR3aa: CASSAGWAEAFF; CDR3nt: TGTGCCAGTAGTGCCGGGTGGGCTGAAGCTTTCTTT
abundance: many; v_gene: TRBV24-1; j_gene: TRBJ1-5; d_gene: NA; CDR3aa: CATSDLWQGLMPQHF; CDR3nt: TGTGCCACCAGTGATTTATGGCAGGGATTGATGCCCCAGCATTTT
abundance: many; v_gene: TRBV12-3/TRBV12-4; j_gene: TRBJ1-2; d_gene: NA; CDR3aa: CASSIGLTNYGYTF; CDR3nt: TGTGCCAGCAGTATAGGACTAACTAACTATGGCTACACCTTC
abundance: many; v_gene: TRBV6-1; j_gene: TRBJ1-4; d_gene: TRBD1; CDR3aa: CASRPGQGREKLFF; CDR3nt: TGTGCCAGCAGACCGGGACAGGGACGTGAAAAACTGTTTTTT
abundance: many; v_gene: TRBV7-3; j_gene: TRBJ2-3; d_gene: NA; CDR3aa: CASSSFNTDTQYF; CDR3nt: TGTGCCAGCAGCTCCTTTAACACAGATACGCAGTATTTT
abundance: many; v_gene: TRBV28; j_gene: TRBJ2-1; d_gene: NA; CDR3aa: CASSPRIYNEQFF; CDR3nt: TGTGCCAGCAGTCCCCGCATCTACAATGAGCAGTTCTTC
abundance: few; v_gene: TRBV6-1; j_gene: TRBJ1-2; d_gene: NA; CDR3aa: CASSESPSPYYGYTF; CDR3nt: TGTGCCAGCAGTGAATCCCCGTCACCCTATTATGGCTACACCTTC